A selection of T cell receptor beta chains follows, all from one sample in a study of tumor-infiltrating lymphocytes in primary liver carcinoma. TCRdb passed the multiplex PCR reads through MiXCR, listing each CDR3 protein once. Altogether 320,000 or so distinct CDR3 sequences are present, around three fifths being singletons, with the ten largest covering more than 8.5%. Material: peripheral blood. The receptors originated from a middle-aged man with primary liver carcinoma and hepatitis B virus infection. Each CDR3 is given with its conserved first and last residue. Each record gives: CDR3 protein, CDR3 DNA, clone size, D gene, V gene, J gene. A D gene is named only where the DNA matches it firmly. The size of a clone is reported for some rows only, either as once, few or many, or as a class for expanded clones.

CDR3aa: CASSPPRQGYNEQFF; CDR3nt: TGTGCCAGCAGCCCCCCGAGACAGGGTTACAATGAGCAGTTCTTC; abundance: NA; d_gene: TRBD1; v_gene: TRBV12-3/TRBV12-4; j_gene: TRBJ2-1
CDR3aa: CASSQGVQERYF; CDR3nt: TGTGCCAGCAGCCAAGGTGTGCAGGAGCGGTACTTC; abundance: NA; d_gene: NA; v_gene: TRBV11-2; j_gene: TRBJ2-7
CDR3aa: CASSQGPTYNEQFF; CDR3nt: TGCGCCAGCAGCCAAGGGCCTACCTACAATGAGCAGTTCTTC; abundance: many; d_gene: NA; v_gene: TRBV4-3; j_gene: TRBJ2-1
CDR3aa: CARTAQWDKREQYF; CDR3nt: TGTGCCCGGACTGCCCAGTGGGACAAAAGGGAGCAGTACTTC; abundance: NA; d_gene: NA; v_gene: TRBV30; j_gene: TRBJ2-7
CDR3aa: CASSDPGQGVSQPQHF; CDR3nt: TGTGCCAGCAGCGACCCCGGACAGGGGGTAAGTCAGCCCCAGCATTTT; abundance: NA; d_gene: TRBD1; v_gene: TRBV28; j_gene: TRBJ1-5
CDR3aa: CASGLSGPIWDAEAFF; CDR3nt: TGTGCTAGTGGTTTGTCCGGCCCGATTTGGGACGCTGAAGCTTTCTTT; abundance: NA; d_gene: NA; v_gene: TRBV12-5; j_gene: TRBJ1-1
CDR3aa: CASSRPDSGGAETQYF; CDR3nt: TGTGCCAGCAGTCGCCCGGATAGCGGAGGGGCGGAGACCCAGTACTTC; abundance: NA; d_gene: NA; v_gene: TRBV28; j_gene: TRBJ2-5
CDR3aa: CTTLRPRGPGARDQYF; CDR3nt: TGTACCACCCTTCGACCCAGGGGCCCAGGGGCCCGCGATCAGTACTTC; abundance: NA; d_gene: NA; v_gene: TRBV6-2/TRBV6-3; j_gene: TRBJ2-7
CDR3aa: CSVGLGVYNVQFF; CDR3nt: TGCAGCGTGGGACTAGGGGTCTACAATGTGCAGTTCTTC; abundance: few; d_gene: TRBD2; v_gene: TRBV29-1; j_gene: TRBJ2-1
CDR3aa: CASSQGPEPEQYF; CDR3nt: TGTGCCAGCAGCCAAGGTCCTGAGCCGGAGCAGTACTTC; abundance: NA; d_gene: NA; v_gene: TRBV4-2; j_gene: TRBJ2-7
CDR3aa: CVSSWSRTGELFF; CDR3nt: TGTGTCAGCAGCTGGAGTAGAACCGGGGAGCTGTTTTTT; abundance: NA; d_gene: NA; v_gene: TRBV6-2/TRBV6-3; j_gene: TRBJ2-2
CDR3aa: CASSYSGWGSELYF; CDR3nt: TGTGCCAGCAGTTACTCGGGGTGGGGAAGCGAGCTGTACTTT; abundance: once; d_gene: NA; v_gene: TRBV6-6; j_gene: TRBJ1-1
CDR3aa: CASSELLAGDYGYIF; CDR3nt: TGTGCCAGCAGTGAATTATTGGCAGGGGACTATGGCTACATCTTC; abundance: NA; d_gene: NA; v_gene: TRBV25-1; j_gene: TRBJ1-2
CDR3aa: CASSPYRGETQYF; CDR3nt: TGTGCCAGCAGCCCATACAGGGGAGAGACCCAGTACTTC; abundance: many; d_gene: TRBD1; v_gene: TRBV5-6; j_gene: TRBJ2-5